Here is one TCR beta chain with its context. The sample belongs to a study of technical replicates of blood from several donors. Produced via immunoSEQ multiplex PCR; TCRdb's table is partial and in-frame only. The data contain 55,000 to 75,000 clones, approximately 94% of them singletons. The CDR3 is 16 amino acids. The germline V gene encodes CDR1 SGHRS and CDR2 YFSETQ. The V gene end was trimmed by 4 bases and the J gene end by 5 bases; junction bases not matched to a gene: 6. This TCR derives from a human donor in good health. Some clones in this sample may be carry-over from other donors' samples. The source material was PBMCs. The chain recombines TRBV5-1 with TRBJ2-1, with TRBD2 identical over 13 bases. CDR3: CASSPLLAGGDNEQFF. The DNA of the CDR3 is TGCGCCAGCAGCCCTTTACTAGCGGGGGGGGACAATGAGCAGTTCTTC.